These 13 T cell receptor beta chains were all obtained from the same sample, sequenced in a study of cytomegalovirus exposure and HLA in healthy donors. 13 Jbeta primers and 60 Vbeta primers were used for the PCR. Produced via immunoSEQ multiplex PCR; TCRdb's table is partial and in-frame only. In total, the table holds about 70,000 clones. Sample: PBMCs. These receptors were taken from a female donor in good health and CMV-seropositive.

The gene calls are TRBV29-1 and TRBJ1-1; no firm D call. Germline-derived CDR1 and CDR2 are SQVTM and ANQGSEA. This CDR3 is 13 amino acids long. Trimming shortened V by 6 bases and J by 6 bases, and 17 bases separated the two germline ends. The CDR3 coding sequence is TGCAGCGTCCCGTCCAAGTCGGGATCTGAAGCTTTCTTT. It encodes CSVPSKSGSEAFF. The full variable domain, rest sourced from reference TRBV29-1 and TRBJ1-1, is SAVISQKPSRDICQRGTSLTIQCQVDSQVTMMFWYRQQPGQSLTLIATANQGSEATYESGFVIDKFPISRPNLTFSTLTVSNMSPEDSSIYLCSVPSKSGSEAFFGQGTRLTVV.

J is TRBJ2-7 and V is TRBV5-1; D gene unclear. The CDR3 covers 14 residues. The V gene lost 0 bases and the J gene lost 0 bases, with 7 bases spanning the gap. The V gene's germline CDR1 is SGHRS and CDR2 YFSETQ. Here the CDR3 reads CASSLDGFSYEQYF. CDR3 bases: TGCGCCAGCAGCTTGGACGGGTTCTCCTACGAGCAGTACTTC.

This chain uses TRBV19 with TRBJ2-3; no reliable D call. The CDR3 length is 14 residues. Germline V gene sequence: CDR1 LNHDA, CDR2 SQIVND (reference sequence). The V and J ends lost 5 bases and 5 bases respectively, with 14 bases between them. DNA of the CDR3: TGTGCCAGTAGTTTAGGGCGGTTAGAAGATACGCAGTATTTT. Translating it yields CASSLGRLEDTQYF.

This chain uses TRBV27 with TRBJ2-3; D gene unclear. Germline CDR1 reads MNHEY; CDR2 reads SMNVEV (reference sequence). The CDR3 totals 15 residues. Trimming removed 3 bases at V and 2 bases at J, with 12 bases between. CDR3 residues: CASSLQRSYTDTQYF. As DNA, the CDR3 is TGTGCCAGCAGTTTGCAGCGCAGTTACACAGATACGCAGTATTTT.

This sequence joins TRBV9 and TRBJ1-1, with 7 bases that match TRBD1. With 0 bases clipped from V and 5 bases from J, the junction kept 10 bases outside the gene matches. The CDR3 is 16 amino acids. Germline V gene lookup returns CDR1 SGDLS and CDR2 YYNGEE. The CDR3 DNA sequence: TGTGCCAGCAGCGTAGTCCCTGAGGCAGGGGGAACTGAAGCTTTCTTT. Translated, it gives CASSVVPEAGGTEAFF.

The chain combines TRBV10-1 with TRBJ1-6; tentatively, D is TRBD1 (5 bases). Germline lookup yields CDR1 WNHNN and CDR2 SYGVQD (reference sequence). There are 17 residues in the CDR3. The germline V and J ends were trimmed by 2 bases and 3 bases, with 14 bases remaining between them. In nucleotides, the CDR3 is TGCGCCAGCAGTGAGATATCCAGGGCTGGCTATAATTCACCCCTCCACTTT. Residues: CASSEISRAGYNSPLHF.

CDR3 sequence (DNA): TGTGCCAGCAGCTTTGGGGAGTTTAATTCACCCCTCCACTTT. Protein product: CASSFGEFNSPLHF. The chain links TRBV7-6 to TRBJ1-6, with unresolved D. V was cut by 3 bases and J by 6 bases, with 9 bases left in between. CDR3 size: 14 residues. Germline V gives CDR1 SGHVS, CDR2 FNYEAQ.

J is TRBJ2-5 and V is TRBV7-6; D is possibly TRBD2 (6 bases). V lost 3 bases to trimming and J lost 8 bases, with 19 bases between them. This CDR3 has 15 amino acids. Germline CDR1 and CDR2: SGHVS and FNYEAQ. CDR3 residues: CASSLDAGPAGTQYF. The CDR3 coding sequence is TGTGCCAGCAGCTTGGACGCGGGACCCGCGGGAACCCAGTACTTC.

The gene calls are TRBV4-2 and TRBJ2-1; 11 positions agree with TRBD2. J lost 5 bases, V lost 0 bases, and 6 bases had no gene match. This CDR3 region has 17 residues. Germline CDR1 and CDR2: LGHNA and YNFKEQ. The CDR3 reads CASSQESISGGDNEQFF. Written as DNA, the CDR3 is TGTGCCAGCAGCCAAGAGTCGATTAGCGGGGGGGACAATGAGCAGTTCTTC.

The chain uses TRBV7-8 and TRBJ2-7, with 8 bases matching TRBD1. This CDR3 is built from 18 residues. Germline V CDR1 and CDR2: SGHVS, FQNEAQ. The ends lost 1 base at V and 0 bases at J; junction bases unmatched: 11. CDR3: CASSLEAGGYVTSYEQYF. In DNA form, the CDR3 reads TGTGCCAGCAGCTTAGAGGCAGGGGGCTATGTTACCTCCTACGAGCAGTACTTC.

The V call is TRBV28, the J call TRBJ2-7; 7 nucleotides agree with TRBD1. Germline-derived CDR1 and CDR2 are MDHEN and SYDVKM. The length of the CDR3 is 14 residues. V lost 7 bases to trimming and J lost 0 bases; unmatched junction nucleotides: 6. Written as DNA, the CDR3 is TGTGCCAGCACCCCGGGACAGCGCTCCTACGAGCAGTACTTC. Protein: CASTPGQRSYEQYF.

The CDR3 DNA is TGTGCCGCTCCCCCCCGGGGGGCCACAGATACGCAGTATTTT. Translating gives CAAPPRGATDTQYF. The rearrangement links TRBV30 to TRBJ2-3; D is perhaps TRBD2 (7 bases). CDR1 and CDR2 (germline): GTSNPN, SVGIG (reference sequence). V was shortened by 8 bases and J by 2 bases, with 17 bases between the two germline ends. The CDR3 length is 14 residues.

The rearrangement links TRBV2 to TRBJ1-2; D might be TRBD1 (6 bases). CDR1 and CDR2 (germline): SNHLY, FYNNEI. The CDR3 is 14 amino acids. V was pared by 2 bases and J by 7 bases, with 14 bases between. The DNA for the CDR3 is TGTGCCAGCAGTGAAATACAGGGAAGCTCTGGCTACACCTTC. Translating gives CASSEIQGSSGYTF.